This T cell receptor (beta chain) was sequenced in a study of T-cell reconstitution after alpha-beta-depleted transplantation in children. Study-level results: Reportedly, alpha-beta T cells present about two months post-transplant originated from several hundred expanded clones of graft origin. From newly produced T cells came most of the T-cell counts and diversity one year after transplant.

A TCRbeta library incorporating unique molecular identifiers was prepared. TCRdb passed the PCR reads through MiXCR, listing each CDR3 protein once. The data show fewer than 750,000 distinct CDR3 sequences, 27% seen once. CDR3 length equals 19 residues. Trimming at V came to 6 bases and at J to 0 bases, leaving 12 bases not matched to a gene. As to this clonotype: Its antigen is unknown.

The source of this sequence is a boy less than two years old with Wiskott-Aldrich syndrome, due to receive a stem cell transplant. The genes are TRBV12-3 or TRBV12-4 and TRBJ2-1, with TRBD2 identical over 12 bases. The specimen comprised PBMCs, sampled before TCRalphabeta/CD19-depleted stem cell transplant. The DNA for the CDR3 is TGTGCCAGCAGGCCGCCGGGACTAGCGGGTACCAGCTCCTACAATGAGCAGTTCTTC. Its protein is CASRPPGLAGTSSYNEQFF.